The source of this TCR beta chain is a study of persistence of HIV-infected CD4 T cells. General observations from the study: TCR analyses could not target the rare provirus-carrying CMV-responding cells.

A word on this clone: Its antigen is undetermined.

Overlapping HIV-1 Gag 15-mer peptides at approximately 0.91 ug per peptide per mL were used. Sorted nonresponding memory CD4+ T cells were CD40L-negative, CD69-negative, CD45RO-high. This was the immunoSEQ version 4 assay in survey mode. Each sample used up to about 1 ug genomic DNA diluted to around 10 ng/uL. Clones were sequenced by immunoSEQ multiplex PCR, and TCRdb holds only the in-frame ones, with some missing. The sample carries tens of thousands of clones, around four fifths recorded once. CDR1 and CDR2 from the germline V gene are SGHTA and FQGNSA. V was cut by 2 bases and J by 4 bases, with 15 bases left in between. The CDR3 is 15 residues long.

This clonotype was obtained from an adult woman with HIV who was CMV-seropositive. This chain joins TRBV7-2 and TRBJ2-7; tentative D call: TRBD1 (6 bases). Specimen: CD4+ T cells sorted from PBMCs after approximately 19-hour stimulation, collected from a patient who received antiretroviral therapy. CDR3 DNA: TGTGCCAGCAGCTTATCTGGCAGGGGAACGTACGAGCAGTACTTC. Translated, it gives CASSLSGRGTYEQYF.